This TCR beta chain came from a study of post-analysis software for immune sequencing data. Study-wide points: TRBV5-6, TRBV5-1 and TRBV20-1 belonged to a set of about 5 TRBV segments that were more frequent in patients than controls.

This clonotype was seen once. The antigen remains undetermined. Each TCR beta cDNA library carried unique molecular identifiers. Using its own MiXCR run on the PCR reads, TCRdb lists one record per CDR3 protein. The data show roughly 170,000 distinct CDR3 sequences, with about 30% seen just once and over 1.2% held by the top ten. The ends lost 2 bases at V and 7 bases at J; junction bases unmatched: 9. This CDR3 is 15 amino acids long. Germline V gives CDR1 SGHRS, CDR2 YFSETQ. The sample comprised blood. The rearrangement links TRBV5-1 to TRBJ2-1; 7 bases are a match to TRBD2. The receptor was derived from a girl aged 5-17 years with multiple sclerosis. CDR3 residues: CASSFSGGSGNEQFF. In DNA form, the CDR3 reads TGCGCCAGCAGCTTCTCGGGAGGTTCGGGGAATGAGCAGTTCTTC.